This T cell receptor beta chain was recorded in a study of beta chain features in type 1 diabetes. Study-wide findings and caveats: Shortening that was moderate but significant affected the TCRB CDR3s of Type 1 diabetes patients in all four CD4+ subsets.

This CDR3 contains 15 residues. V dropped 0 bases and J dropped 3 bases, with 12 bases sitting between them. CDR1 is SGDLS and CDR2 is YYNGEE in the germline V gene. This clone has just a few counts. Its specificity is unknown. As every portion of the isolated RNA was reverse transcribed, the sequencing read expressed TCRB transcripts. Generated by immunoSEQ multiplex PCR, the TCRdb table keeps only in-frame clones and is missing some. There are some 330,000 clones in the sample; roughly 12% occur only once, and about 0.01% lies in the top ten. The chain carries TRBV9 and TRBJ2-5; a possible D gene is TRBD1 (5 bases). The sequence came from a woman under 30 with type 1 diabetes. Sequenced: naive CD4+ T cells from blood. CDR3 bases: TGTGCCAGCAGCGTAGCCCCAGGGTGGGAAGAGACCCAGTACTTC. Its protein is CASSVAPGWEETQYF.